This TCR beta chain originates from a study of cytomegalovirus exposure and HLA in healthy donors. General observations from the study: In a later analysis, V- and J-gene trimming of beta chains associated with a DCLRE1C missense variant, replicated independently.

As to this clone: Its specificity is unknown.

The V segment lost 9 bases and the J segment 7 bases; nucleotides outside the gene matches: 9. The CDR3 is made up of 13 amino acids. The germline V gene encodes CDR1 ENHRY and CDR2 SYGVKD. Despite likely unrecorded immune exposures, the donors were nominally healthy at the time of sampling. The PCR had 60 Vbeta and 13 Jbeta primers. Assay: immunoSEQ multiplex PCR; the TCRdb copy retains only in-frame clones and omits some. The repertoire consists of roughly 80,000 clones, with 75% to 80% occurring once and the leading ten covering around 3.5%. Sequenced material: PBMCs. The genes are TRBV10-3 and TRBJ1-2; 9 bases are shared with TRBD1. This receptor was obtained from a man in his forties or fifties in good health and CMV-seronegative. The CDR3 is CAIRDRGMGGYTF. The CDR3, as DNA: TGTGCCATTAGAGACAGGGGGATGGGTGGCTACACCTTC.